These 25 T cell receptor beta chains came from one sample sequenced in a study of blood T cells in healthy people across ages (dated by TCRdb to between 2014 and 2017). Preparation of the library involved 5' RACE. Sequencing was performed on an Illumina HiSeq 2500. A second PCR of roughly 7 to 11 cycles was performed with a sample-barcoded 5' primer and a J-beta primer mix. TCRdb reran the public reads through fastp at Q25 and MiXCR, keeping productive beta chains. Entries that share a CDR3 protein sequence are merged under the most common genes and DNA. The sample profile shows about 640,000 distinct CDR3 sequences; roughly three fifths of them were found once. The ten biggest clones cover roughly 34% of the sample. The specimen was blood. The origin of the receptors is a man between 60 and 75 years old in good health.

This clonotype has a handful of counts. The chain links TRBV7-2 to TRBJ2-5; D may correspond to TRBD1 or TRBD2 (5 bases each). Germline V gene sequence: CDR1 SGHTA, CDR2 FQGNSA. The V gene lost 5 bases and the J gene lost 2 bases, with 12 bases spanning the gap. The CDR3 is 14 amino acids. DNA of the CDR3: TGTGCCAGCAGCCGACCGGGGCGTCAAGAGACCCAGTACTTC. Encoded protein: CASSRPGRQETQYF.

This clonotype was counted between two and nine times. CDR3 protein: CASSVGSLAGTDTQYF. In DNA form, the CDR3 reads TGTGCCAGCAGCGTTGGAAGTCTGGCCGGCACAGATACGCAGTATTTT. This chain uses TRBV7-9 with TRBJ2-3, with no clear D. Germline V lookup: CDR1 SEHNR, CDR2 FQNEAQ (reference sequence). The length of the CDR3 is 16 residues. Trimming stripped 5 bases from V and 1 base from J, with 16 bases between.

The chain links TRBV6-1 to TRBJ2-5; D is tentatively TRBD1 or TRBD2 (5 bases each). V was shortened by 2 bases and J by 11 bases, with 18 bases between the two germline ends. Germline-derived CDR1 and CDR2 are MNHNS and SASEGT. This CDR3 is built from 14 residues. The CDR3 sequence is CASSESGRQPKQYF. In DNA, the CDR3 is TGTGCCAGCAGTGAATCGGGACGGCAGCCGAAGCAGTACTTC.

The rearrangement joins TRBV6-2 or TRBV6-3 to TRBJ2-5; D gene unclear. CDR3 length: 16 amino acids. Per germline, CDR1 MNHEY and CDR2 SVGEGT. Trimming removed 2 bases from V and 1 base from J, with 14 bases in between. The CDR3 DNA reads as TGTGCCAGCAGTTACATCTTAGCAGATATCCAAGAGACCCAGTACTTC. Its protein is CASSYILADIQETQYF.

This clonotype was detected a few times. CDR3 sequence: CASSPNLGRNSPLHF. The CDR3 DNA is TGCGCCAGCAGCCCGAATCTCGGCCGAAATTCACCCCTCCACTTT. The rearrangement joins TRBV5-1 to TRBJ1-6; D ambiguous. The CDR3 is 15 residues long. Trimming shortened V by 4 bases and J by 7 bases, and 15 bases separated the two germline ends. Germline lookup yields CDR1 SGHRS and CDR2 YFSETQ.

The sample holds a few counts of this clonotype. The rearrangement joins TRBV2 to TRBJ2-7, with D uncertain. The CDR3 sequence is 12 residues long. Germline V CDR1 and CDR2: SNHLY, FYNNEI. V shed 4 bases and J shed 4 bases, with 8 bases lying between them. CDR3 in amino acids: CASSVIGYEQYF. Written as DNA, the CDR3 is TGTGCCAGCAGTGTTATAGGGTACGAGCAGTACTTC.

The DNA for the CDR3 is TGTGCCAGCAGCCCGACTAGTGGCAATGAGCAGTTCTTC. Encoded protein: CASSPTSGNEQFF. The chain joins TRBV7-9 to TRBJ2-1; D possibly corresponds to TRBD2 (6 bases). Looked up from germline, CDR1 is SEHNR and CDR2 is FQNEAQ (reference sequence). This CDR3 has 13 residues. With 5 bases removed from V and 6 bases from J, the gap between germline ends came to 11 bases.

The V gene is TRBV2, the J gene TRBJ2-7; D is ambiguous. Judging by the DNA end, TRBJ2-4 fits better; the J call may be wrong. The CDR3 runs to 11 residues. The germline gives CDR1 SNHLY, CDR2 FYNNEI. In DNA, the CDR3 is TGTGCCGGCGGTGCCAAAAACATTCAGTACTTC. Encoded protein: CAGGAKNIQYF.

The chain carries TRBV3-1 and TRBJ2-5, with TRBD2 matching over 11 bases. The last part of the DNA fits TRBJ2-7 better; the J call may be wrong. The CDR3 has 21 residues. Germline CDR1 reads LGHDT; CDR2 reads YNNKEL (reference sequence). Here the CDR3 reads CASSQDVAGLAGYSSSYEQYF. Written as DNA, the CDR3 is TGTGCCAGCAGCCAAGACGTCGCCGGACTAGCGGGTTATTCTAGCTCCTACGAGCAGTACTTC.

This clonotype was seen ten or more times. The V gene is TRBV2, the J gene TRBJ2-1, with 7 bases identical to TRBD1. CDR3 length: 14 amino acids. Per the germline V gene, CDR1 is SNHLY and CDR2 is FYNNEI. V was clipped by 7 bases and J by 5 bases; unmatched bases: 8. The CDR3 nucleotides are TGTGCCAGCACTAAGACAGGGTGGGACAATGAGCAGTTCTTC. Amino acids: CASTKTGWDNEQFF.

The chain is built from TRBV5-1 and TRBJ2-3; D uncertain. Germline V CDR1 and CDR2: SGHRS, YFSETQ. This CDR3 is built from 13 residues. With 1 base removed from V and 5 bases from J, the gap between germline ends came to 8 bases. CDR3 residues: CASSLYGQDTQYF. CDR3 bases: TGCGCCAGCAGCTTGTATGGGCAAGATACGCAGTATTTT.

This clonotype was counted once. As DNA, the CDR3 is TGTGCCAGCAGCCAAGATCTTGGGACAGGCTACGAGCAGTACTTC. Encoded protein: CASSQDLGTGYEQYF. The V and J genes are TRBV3-1 and TRBJ2-7; the match to TRBD1 covers 8 bases. The CDR3 is 15 residues long. Per germline, CDR1 LGHDT and CDR2 YNNKEL (reference sequence). J gave up 3 bases and V 0 bases, and 4 bases lay outside the gene matches.

The V gene is TRBV28, the J gene TRBJ1-5; 11 bases map to TRBD1. CDR1 and CDR2 from the germline V gene are MDHEN and SYDVKM. Trimming at V came to 4 bases and at J to 5 bases, leaving 4 bases not matched to a gene. The CDR3 runs 15 residues. CDR3 in DNA: TGTGCCAGCAGTTCTGGGGGACAGGGGGATCAGCCCCAGCATTTT. Residues: CASSSGGQGDQPQHF. Together with reference TRBV28 and TRBJ1-5, the CDR3 gives the full variable domain: DVKVTQSSRYLVKRTGEKVFLECVQDMDHENMFWYRQDPGLGLRLIYFSYDVKMKEKGDIPEGYSVSREKKERFSLILESASTNQTSMYLCASSSGGQGDQPQHFGDGTRLSIL.

The chain is built from TRBV2 and TRBJ2-3; 9 bases agree with TRBD1. Germline values: CDR1 SNHLY, CDR2 FYNNEI. The CDR3 extends over 15 amino acids. V was pared by 7 bases and J by 4 bases, with 9 bases of the junction left unmatched. The CDR3 DNA sequence: TGTGCCAGCACAGAACAGGGGGCTCGCGCAGATACGCAGTATTTT. It codes for CASTEQGARADTQYF.

The chain employs TRBV5-6 and TRBJ1-4, with D possibly TRBD1 on 6 matching bases. The CDR3 sequence is 16 residues long. Germline values: CDR1 SGHDT, CDR2 YYEEEE. V lost 0 bases and J lost 8, with 17 bases in between. Here the CDR3 DNA reads TGTGCCAGCAGCTTGGCCGGGACACGCGGGAGGGAAAAACTGTTTTTT. It translates to CASSLAGTRGREKLFF.

J is TRBJ2-7 and V is TRBV19; the D gene could be TRBD1 or TRBD2 (5 bases each). Near its end, the DNA agrees better with TRBJ2-5, so the J call may be wrong. The CDR3 totals 14 residues. Germline CDR1 and CDR2: LNHDA and SQIVND (reference sequence). CDR3 coding DNA: TGTGCCAGTTCCGCCCGGGGCCGAGGGGAGACCCAGTACTTC. This codes for CASSARGRGETQYF.

This clonotype was recorded only once. The chain carries TRBV5-1 and TRBJ2-5; a possible D gene is TRBD1 (6 bases). Germline CDR1 and CDR2: SGHRS and YFSETQ. The CDR3 runs 15 residues. V lost 6 bases and J 1 base, leaving 16 bases between the germline ends. CDR3 sequence: CASNTKQGPQETQYF. In DNA form, the CDR3 reads TGCGCCAGCAACACCAAACAGGGTCCCCAAGAGACCCAGTACTTC.

The sample holds one count of this clonotype. The chain joins TRBV6-5 to TRBJ1-1; a possible D gene is TRBD1 (5 bases). Germline CDR1 MNHEY, CDR2 SVGAGI. Trimming cost V 8 bases and J 0 bases, with 16 bases left between them. This CDR3 has 15 amino acids. CDR3 coding DNA: TGTGCCAGCGGAAACCGTGGGGGGATGAACACTGAAGCTTTCTTT. Translated: CASGNRGGMNTEAFF.

The chain uses TRBV27 and TRBJ1-6; 8 bases agree with TRBD1. Trimming at V came to 6 bases and at J to 8 bases, leaving 6 bases not matched to a gene. Germline V lookup: CDR1 MNHEY, CDR2 SMNVEV (reference sequence). The CDR3 runs 14 residues. The CDR3 protein is CASSRTGMDSPLHF. CDR3 nucleotides: TGTGCCAGCAGCCGGACAGGGATGGATTCACCCCTCCACTTT.

This clonotype occurred once. The V and J genes are TRBV5-1 and TRBJ2-4, with D unclear. Matching the DNA end better, TRBJ2-7 makes the J call doubtful. The CDR3 is 14 amino acids. From germline, CDR1 is SGHRS and CDR2 YFSETQ. The CDR3 region has the DNA TGCGCCAGCAGCCCAGAGACCCGCTCCTACGAGCAGTACTTC. Encoded protein: CASSPETRSYEQYF.

This chain uses TRBV20-1 with TRBJ2-3; 9 bases line up with TRBD2. CDR1 DFQATT and CDR2 SNEGSKA come from the germline V gene (reference sequence). The CDR3 has 14 residues. J was trimmed by 2 bases and V by 5 bases; bases with no gene match: 5. The CDR3, as DNA: TGCAGTGCTCCGAGCGGGGGGAACACAGATACGCAGTATTTT. This sequence encodes CSAPSGGNTDTQYF.

As concerns this clonotype: Mismatch with germline at one junction end may stem from a read error. V usage is TRBV12-3 or TRBV12-4 and J usage is TRBJ2-3; possibly TRBD1 or TRBD2 for D (5 bases each). This CDR3 has 14 amino acids. The CDR3 DNA follows: TGTGCCACCAGTTTTAGAGGGGCAGGAGATACGCAATATTTT. The encoded protein is CATSFRGAGDTQYF.

The chain is built from TRBV20-1 and TRBJ2-1; possible D gene TRBD2, 6 bases. The V end lost 0 bases, the J end lost 2 bases, and 8 bases lay between the germline ends. CDR3 size: 14 residues. The germline V gene has CDR1 DFQATT and CDR2 SNEGSKA (reference sequence). The CDR3 is CSARDTSPYNEQFF. The CDR3 DNA reads TGCAGTGCTAGAGATACTAGCCCCTACAATGAGCAGTTCTTC.

CDR3 bases: TGTGCCACCAGCAGCCAGGGGGAAAATCAGCCCCAGCATTTT. Protein product: CATSSQGENQPQHF. The rearrangement links TRBV15 to TRBJ1-5; 7 bases are a match to TRBD1. Germline V lookup: CDR1 LNHNV, CDR2 YYDKDF (reference sequence). Trimming took 3 bases from V and 4 from J; bases not matched to a gene: 3. This CDR3 is built from 14 residues.

This clonotype has a count of ten or more. Sequence at one end of the junction differs from germline and may be a read error. This chain uses TRBV12-3 or TRBV12-4 with TRBJ2-3, with a possible D match to TRBD2 (6 bases). The CDR3 sequence is 14 residues long. The CDR3 DNA reads as TGTGCCAGCAGTTTTGGGGGGACCGCAGATGCGCAGTATTTT. It encodes CASSFGGTADAQYF.